These 15 T cell receptor beta chains came from one sample sequenced in a study of cytomegalovirus exposure and HLA in healthy donors. The PCR had 60 Vbeta and 13 Jbeta primers. The protocol was immunoSEQ multiplex PCR, while the TCRdb copy is restricted to in-frame clones and leaves out a portion. The sample lists around 150,000 clones, around 75% occurring once. The sequenced sample was PBMCs. All receptors derive from a woman between 40 and 50 years old in good health and CMV-seropositive.

This chain connects TRBV13 to TRBJ1-1; D is unresolved. V lost 1 base to trimming and J lost 0 bases, with 12 bases between them. The V gene's germline CDR1 is PRHDT and CDR2 FYEKMQ (reference sequence). The length of the CDR3 is 16 residues. The CDR3 loop is CASSLEAFTMNTEAFF. The CDR3, as DNA: TGTGCCAGCAGCTTAGAGGCGTTTACTATGAACACTGAAGCTTTCTTT.

V usage is TRBV5-1 and J usage is TRBJ2-7; 7 nucleotides line up with TRBD2. Trimming took 0 bases from V and 2 from J; bases not matched to a gene: 14. This CDR3 has 18 residues. Germline V gene sequence: CDR1 SGHRS, CDR2 YFSETQ. DNA of the CDR3: TGCGCCAGCAGCTTGGGGGAGAACTCGCTAGCGGCCCCCTACGAGCAGTACTTC. Its protein is CASSLGENSLAAPYEQYF.

This clone was seen just once. The chain joins TRBV6-4 to TRBJ2-3, with D perhaps TRBD1 (6 bases). The germline V and J ends were trimmed by 10 bases and 3 bases, with 26 bases remaining between them. CDR3 length: 17 amino acids. From germline, CDR1 is MRHNA and CDR2 SNTAGT. The CDR3 DNA reads TGTGCCATCCAGTCCCCGAGACCCAGGGGCATAACAGATACGCAGTATTTT. Translating gives CAIQSPRPRGITDTQYF.

As concerns this clone: A junction boundary mismatches the germline segment, possibly from a read error. J is TRBJ2-7 and V is TRBV7-9, with 9 bases lining up with TRBD1. The CDR3 is made up of 15 amino acids. Germline V gene data show CDR1 as SEHNR and CDR2 as FQNEAQ (reference sequence). Here the CDR3 DNA reads TGTGCCGGCAGCCTTGCCGGGACAGGGAGGGACGAGCAGTACTTC. Translation: CAGSLAGTGRDEQYF.

This chain joins TRBV7-2 and TRBJ2-5, with 12 bases identical to TRBD2. TRBJ2-7 matches the DNA end more closely, so the J call is doubtful. Germline V CDR1 and CDR2: SGHTA, FQGNSA. The CDR3 has 16 amino acids. The CDR3 coding sequence is TGTGCCAGCAGCTCGGGTCCGGCACTAGCGGGAGGCGAGCAGTACTTC. Translated: CASSSGPALAGGEQYF.

This clone came up a few times. In DNA, the CDR3 is TGTGCCAGCAGTCAGTCTTATCTCCAGGGGCGACGGGGCAGCAATCAGCCCCAGCATTTT. This sequence encodes CASSQSYLQGRRGSNQPQHF. The chain is built from TRBV28 and TRBJ1-5; a weak D match, TRBD1 (6 bases). From germline, CDR1 is MDHEN and CDR2 SYDVKM. Deletions cut 5 bases from V and 1 base from J, with 27 bases between. The CDR3 contains 20 residues.

This chain connects TRBV29-1 to TRBJ2-2, with 9 bases lining up with TRBD1. Germline loops: CDR1 SQVTM, CDR2 ANQGSEA. The CDR3 spans 16 residues. With 5 bases clipped from V and 5 bases from J, the junction kept 12 bases outside the gene matches. The CDR3 nucleotides read TGCAGCGTTCGGACAGGGGAGAACATGAAGACCGGGGAGCTGTTTTTT. It codes for CSVRTGENMKTGELFF.

This chain links TRBV29-1 with TRBJ1-6; tentative D call: TRBD1 (6 bases). This CDR3 has 14 amino acids. The germline V gene encodes CDR1 SQVTM and CDR2 ANQGSEA. The V end was cut by 0 bases, the J end by 10 bases, with 13 bases between. The CDR3, as DNA: TGCAGCGTTGAAGATCGCCAGGGGCGGTCACCCCTCCACTTT. It translates to CSVEDRQGRSPLHF.

The rearrangement links TRBV11-1 to TRBJ1-1, with D possibly matching TRBD1 (6 bases). Germline CDR1 is SGHAT and CDR2 is FQDESV (reference sequence). CDR3 size: 15 residues. V gave up 2 bases and J gave up 2 bases, with 12 bases separating them. CDR3 sequence reads: CASSLRGTFNTEAFF. In DNA form, the CDR3 reads TGTGCCAGCAGCTTAAGGGGGACCTTTAACACTGAAGCTTTCTTT.

V is TRBV5-6 and J is TRBJ2-1; 9 bases align to TRBD2. Trimming at V came to 4 bases and at J to 3 bases, leaving 8 bases not matched to a gene. The CDR3 is 16 amino acids. CDR1 is SGHDT and CDR2 is YYEEEE in the germline V gene. CDR3 residues: CASSVIAGAVYNEQFF. The CDR3 DNA follows: TGTGCCAGCAGCGTGATAGCGGGAGCGGTCTACAATGAGCAGTTCTTC.

J is TRBJ2-3 and V is TRBV9; 7 bases fit TRBD2. The trim removed 2 bases at V and 4 bases at J, leaving 10 bases unmatched. The CDR3 is made up of 16 amino acids. CDR1 SGDLS and CDR2 YYNGEE come from the germline V gene. In DNA form, the CDR3 reads TGTGCCAGCAGCGTCGGGGCGGGAGCTTTAGCAGATACGCAGTATTTT. Its protein product is CASSVGAGALADTQYF.

The rearrangement uses TRBV7-2 and TRBJ1-1; the D gene is possibly TRBD1 (6 bases). CDR1 is SGHTA, CDR2 FQGNSA, per germline. Trimming removed 2 bases from V and 7 bases from J, with 11 bases in between. CDR3 size: 13 residues. In nucleotides, the CDR3 is TGTGCCAGCAGCTTATACAGGGATGTTGAAGCTTTCTTT. Its protein product is CASSLYRDVEAFF.

The CDR3 loop is CASSVLGQGSGNTIYF. The CDR3 bases are TGTGCCAGCAGCGTCTTGGGACAGGGGTCCGGAAACACCATATATTTT. The J gene is TRBJ1-3, the V gene TRBV9; 10 nucleotides line up with TRBD1. CDR1 and CDR2 (germline): SGDLS, YYNGEE. The CDR3 has 16 residues. Germline trimming cut 2 bases from V and 4 bases from J; bases unmatched to any gene: 6.

The chain has TRBV6-1 and TRBJ1-2; 9 bases match TRBD1. CDR1 is MNHNS, CDR2 SASEGT, per germline. This CDR3 contains 15 residues. Trimming at V came to 1 base and at J to 4 bases, leaving 4 bases not matched to a gene. Here the CDR3 DNA reads TGTGCCAGCAGTGAAGGCGGGACAGGGCCCTATGGCTACACCTTC. Residues: CASSEGGTGPYGYTF.

This clone has a single count. The chain is built from TRBV7-6 and TRBJ1-2; D call uncertain. Germline values: CDR1 SGHVS, CDR2 FNYEAQ. The CDR3 spans 15 residues. Between the trimmed V and J ends, which lost 7 bases and 0 bases, there was a span of 15 bases. DNA for the CDR3: TGTGCCAGCACCCCTAGCACAGTGTCTAACTATGGCTACACCTTC. Protein: CASTPSTVSNYGYTF.